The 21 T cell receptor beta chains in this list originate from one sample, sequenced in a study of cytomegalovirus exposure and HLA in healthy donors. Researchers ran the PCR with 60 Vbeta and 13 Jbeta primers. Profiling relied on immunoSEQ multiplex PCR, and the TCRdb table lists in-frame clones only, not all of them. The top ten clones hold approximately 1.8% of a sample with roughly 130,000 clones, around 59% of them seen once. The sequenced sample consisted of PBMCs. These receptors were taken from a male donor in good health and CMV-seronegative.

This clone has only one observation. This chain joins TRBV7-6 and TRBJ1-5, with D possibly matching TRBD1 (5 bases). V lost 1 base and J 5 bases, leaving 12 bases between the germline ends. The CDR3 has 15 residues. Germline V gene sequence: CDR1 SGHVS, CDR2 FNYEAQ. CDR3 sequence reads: CASSLVQGEDQPQHF. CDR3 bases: TGTGCCAGCAGCTTAGTGCAGGGTGAGGATCAGCCCCAGCATTTT.

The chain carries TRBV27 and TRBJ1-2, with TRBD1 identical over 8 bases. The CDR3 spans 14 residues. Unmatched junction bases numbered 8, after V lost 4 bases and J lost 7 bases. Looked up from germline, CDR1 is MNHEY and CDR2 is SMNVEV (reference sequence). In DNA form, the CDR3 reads TGTGCCAGCAGTTCCCCGGACAGGGTTGGTGGCTACACCTTC. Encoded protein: CASSSPDRVGGYTF.

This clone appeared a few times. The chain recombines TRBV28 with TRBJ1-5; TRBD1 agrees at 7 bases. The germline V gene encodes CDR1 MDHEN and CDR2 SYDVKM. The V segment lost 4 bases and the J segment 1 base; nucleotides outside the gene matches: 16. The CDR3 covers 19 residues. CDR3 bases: TGTGCCAGCAGTTCGTTAAATCAGGGACAGCAGGGGAGCAATCAGCCCCAGCATTTT. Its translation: CASSSLNQGQQGSNQPQHF.

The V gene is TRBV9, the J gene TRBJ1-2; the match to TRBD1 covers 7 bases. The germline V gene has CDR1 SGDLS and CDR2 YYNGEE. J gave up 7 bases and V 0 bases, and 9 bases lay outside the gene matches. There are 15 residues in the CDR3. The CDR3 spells CASSVEPGGVVGYTF. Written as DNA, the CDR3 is TGTGCCAGCAGCGTAGAGCCAGGGGGTGTGGTTGGCTACACCTTC.

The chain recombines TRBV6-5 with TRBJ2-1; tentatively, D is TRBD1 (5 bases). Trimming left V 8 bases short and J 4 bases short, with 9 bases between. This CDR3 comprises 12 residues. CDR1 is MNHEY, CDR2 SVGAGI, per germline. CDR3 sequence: CASGAVYNEQFF. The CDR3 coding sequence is TGTGCCAGCGGGGCAGTTTACAATGAGCAGTTCTTC.

Written as DNA, the CDR3 is TGTGCCAGCAGCCTAACGACAGCATTCTATAATTCACCCCTCCACTTT. Residues: CASSLTTAFYNSPLHF. The chain is built from TRBV6-6 and TRBJ1-6, with D possibly matching TRBD1 (5 bases). The V gene lost 6 bases and the J gene lost 3 bases, with 15 bases spanning the gap. The CDR3 extends over 16 amino acids. Per the germline V gene, CDR1 is MNHNY and CDR2 is SVGAGI (reference sequence).

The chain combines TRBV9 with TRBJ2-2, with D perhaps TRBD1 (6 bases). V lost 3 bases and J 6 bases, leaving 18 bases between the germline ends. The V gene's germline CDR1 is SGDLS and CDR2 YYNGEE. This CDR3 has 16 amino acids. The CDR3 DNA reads TGTGCCAGCAGCGACGGCTGGACAGTGGACGCCGGGGAGCTGTTTTTT. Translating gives CASSDGWTVDAGELFF.

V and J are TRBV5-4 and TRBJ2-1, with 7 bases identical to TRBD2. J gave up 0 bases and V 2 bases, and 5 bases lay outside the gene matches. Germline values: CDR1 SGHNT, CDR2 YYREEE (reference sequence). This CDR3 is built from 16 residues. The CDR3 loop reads CASSFLAASSYNEQFF. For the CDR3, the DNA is TGTGCCAGCAGCTTTCTAGCGGCGAGCTCCTACAATGAGCAGTTCTTC.

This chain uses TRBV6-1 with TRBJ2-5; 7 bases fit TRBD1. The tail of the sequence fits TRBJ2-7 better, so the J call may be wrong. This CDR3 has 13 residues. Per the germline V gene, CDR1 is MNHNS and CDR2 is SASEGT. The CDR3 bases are TGTGCCAGCAGCGCGACAGGGATCTACGAGCAGTACTTC. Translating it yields CASSATGIYEQYF.

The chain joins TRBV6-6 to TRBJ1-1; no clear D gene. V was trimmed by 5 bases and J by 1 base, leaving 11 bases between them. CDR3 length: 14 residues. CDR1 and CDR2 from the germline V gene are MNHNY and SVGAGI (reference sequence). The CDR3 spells CASSLLSENTEAFF. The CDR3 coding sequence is TGTGCCAGCAGTCTGCTAAGTGAGAACACTGAAGCTTTCTTT.

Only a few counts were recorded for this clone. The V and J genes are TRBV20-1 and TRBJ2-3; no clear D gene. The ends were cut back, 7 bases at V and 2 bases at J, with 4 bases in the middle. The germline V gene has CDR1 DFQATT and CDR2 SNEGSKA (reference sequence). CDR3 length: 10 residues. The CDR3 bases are TGCAGTGGCTACACAGATACGCAGTATTTT. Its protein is CSGYTDTQYF.

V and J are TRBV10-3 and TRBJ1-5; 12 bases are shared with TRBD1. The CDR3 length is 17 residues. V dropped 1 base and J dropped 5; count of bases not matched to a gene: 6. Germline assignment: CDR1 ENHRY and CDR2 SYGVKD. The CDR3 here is CAISELPGQGADQPQHF. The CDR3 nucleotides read TGTGCCATCAGTGAGTTGCCGGGACAGGGGGCAGATCAGCCCCAGCATTTT.

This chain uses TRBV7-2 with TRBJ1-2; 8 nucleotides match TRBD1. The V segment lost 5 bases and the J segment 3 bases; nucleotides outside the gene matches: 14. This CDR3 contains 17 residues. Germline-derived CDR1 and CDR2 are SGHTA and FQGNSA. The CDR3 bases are TGTGCCAGCAGCCCGCTACAGGGGGTGGCTGGAGACTATGGCTACACCTTC. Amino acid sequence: CASSPLQGVAGDYGYTF.

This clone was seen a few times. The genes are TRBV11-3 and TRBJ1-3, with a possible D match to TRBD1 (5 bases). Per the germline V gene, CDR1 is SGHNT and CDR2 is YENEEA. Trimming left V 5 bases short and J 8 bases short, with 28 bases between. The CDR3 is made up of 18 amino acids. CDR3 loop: CASSTTPWTSRPADTIYF. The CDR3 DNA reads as TGTGCCAGCAGCACAACGCCCTGGACATCGAGGCCGGCGGACACCATATATTTT.

This CDR3 is CAISESRTAYEETQYF. As DNA, the CDR3 is TGTGCCATCAGTGAGTCTAGGACAGCTTACGAAGAGACCCAGTACTTC. The chain combines TRBV10-3 with TRBJ2-5; tentative D call: TRBD1 (6 bases). The CDR3 covers 16 residues. V lost 0 bases, J lost 3 bases, and 14 bases lay in between. Germline V gene data show CDR1 as ENHRY and CDR2 as SYGVKD.

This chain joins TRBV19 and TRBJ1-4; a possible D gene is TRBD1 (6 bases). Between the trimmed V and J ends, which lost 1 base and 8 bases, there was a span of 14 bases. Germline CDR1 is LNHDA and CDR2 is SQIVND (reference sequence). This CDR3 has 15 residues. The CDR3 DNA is TGTGCCAGTAGTATAGCCCCAGGGGTGGGCGAAAAACTGTTTTTT. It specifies CASSIAPGVGEKLFF.

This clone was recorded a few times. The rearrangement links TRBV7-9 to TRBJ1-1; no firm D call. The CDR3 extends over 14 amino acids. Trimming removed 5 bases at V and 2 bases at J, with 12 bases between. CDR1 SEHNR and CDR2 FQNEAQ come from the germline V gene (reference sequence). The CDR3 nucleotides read TGTGCCAGCAGCCCCAGGACTTTAAACACTGAAGCTTTCTTT. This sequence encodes CASSPRTLNTEAFF.

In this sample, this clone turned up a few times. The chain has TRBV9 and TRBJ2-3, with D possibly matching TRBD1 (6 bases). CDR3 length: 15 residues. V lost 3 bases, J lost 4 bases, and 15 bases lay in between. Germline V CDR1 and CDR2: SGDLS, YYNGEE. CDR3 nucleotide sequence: TGTGCCAGCAGCGCACCGCACAGGGTGGCAGATACGCAGTATTTT. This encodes CASSAPHRVADTQYF. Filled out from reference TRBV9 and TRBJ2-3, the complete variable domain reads DSGVTQTPKHLITATGQRVTLRCSPRSGDLSVYWYQQSLDQGLQFLIQYYNGEERAKGNILERFSAQQFPDLHSELNLSSLELGDSALYFCASSAPHRVADTQYFGPGTRLTVL.

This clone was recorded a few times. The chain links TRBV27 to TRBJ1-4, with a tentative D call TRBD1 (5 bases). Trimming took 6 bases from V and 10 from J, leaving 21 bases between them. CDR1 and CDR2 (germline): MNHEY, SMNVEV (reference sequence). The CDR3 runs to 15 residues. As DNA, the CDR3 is TGTGCCAGCAGCAGTTCAGGTCACGGGGGGGGAAAACTGTTTTTT. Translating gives CASSSSGHGGGKLFF.

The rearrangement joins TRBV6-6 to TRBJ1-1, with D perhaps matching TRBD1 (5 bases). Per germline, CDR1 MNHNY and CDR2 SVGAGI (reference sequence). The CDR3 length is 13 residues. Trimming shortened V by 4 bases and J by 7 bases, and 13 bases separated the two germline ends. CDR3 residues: CASSSRTRDEAFF. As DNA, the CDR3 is TGTGCCAGCAGTTCTCGGACACGAGATGAAGCTTTCTTT.

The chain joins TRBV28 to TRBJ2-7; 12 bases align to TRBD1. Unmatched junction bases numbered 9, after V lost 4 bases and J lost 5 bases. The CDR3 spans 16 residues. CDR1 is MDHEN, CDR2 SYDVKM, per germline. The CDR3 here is CASSYTPGTGGNEQYF. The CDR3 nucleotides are TGTGCCAGCAGTTATACCCCCGGGACAGGGGGCAACGAGCAGTACTTC.